Listed here are 28 T cell receptor beta chains from one sample, sequenced in a study of cytomegalovirus exposure and HLA in healthy donors. This PCR relied on a set of 60 Vbeta primers and 13 Jbeta primers. Profiled with immunoSEQ multiplex PCR; TCRdb holds only in-frame clones, not every one. The data show about 87,000 clones, roughly 70% seen once. The sample taken for sequencing was PBMCs. These receptors came from a man aged 25 to 40 in good health and CMV-seropositive.

The chain uses TRBV5-4 and TRBJ2-1, with 9 positions matching TRBD2. After removal of 3 bases from V and 12 bases from J, the junction contained 13 bases not matched to a gene. CDR3 length: 15 amino acids. CDR1 is SGHNT, CDR2 YYREEE, per germline (reference sequence). The CDR3: CASSSGLAGTHRQFF. The CDR3 DNA sequence: TGTGCCAGCAGCTCGGGGCTAGCGGGGACCCATAGGCAGTTCTTC.

The chain has TRBV6-5 and TRBJ2-2; unclear D gene. The length of the CDR3 is 13 residues. Germline V gene lookup returns CDR1 MNHEY and CDR2 SVGAGI. Trimming took 7 bases from V and 6 from J, leaving 12 bases between them. The CDR3 DNA is TGTGCCAGCACCGAGCCCCCCGCCGGGGAGCTGTTTTTT. Amino acids: CASTEPPAGELFF.

The chain employs TRBV27 and TRBJ2-3; 11 nucleotides align to TRBD1. With 6 bases clipped from V and 6 bases from J, the junction kept 8 bases outside the gene matches. The CDR3 spans 15 residues. The V gene's germline CDR1 is MNHEY and CDR2 SMNVEV (reference sequence). CDR3 residues: CASSITGQGVDTQYF. The CDR3 DNA is TGTGCCAGCAGCATAACGGGACAGGGGGTGGATACGCAGTATTTT.

This chain links TRBV19 with TRBJ1-5; 9 nucleotides match TRBD1. CDR3 length: 15 amino acids. Germline loops: CDR1 LNHDA, CDR2 SQIVND (reference sequence). V lost 7 bases to trimming and J lost 3 bases; unmatched junction nucleotides: 7. The CDR3 nucleotides read TGTGCCAGTAAGACAGGGGGTACTTTCAATCAGCCCCAGCATTTT. The encoded protein is CASKTGGTFNQPQHF.

The CDR3 sequence is CSVVGLALQETQYF. The CDR3 region has the DNA TGCAGCGTGGTTGGACTAGCGCTTCAAGAGACCCAGTACTTC. This chain uses TRBV29-1 with TRBJ2-5, with 9 bases fitting TRBD2. After removal of 6 bases from V and 2 bases from J, the junction contained 7 bases not matched to a gene. Germline CDR1 and CDR2: SQVTM and ANQGSEA. The CDR3 is 14 amino acids.

The V gene is TRBV13, the J gene TRBJ1-2; D possibly corresponds to TRBD1 (5 bases). Trimming removed 0 bases at V and 4 bases at J, with 9 bases between. Germline lookup yields CDR1 PRHDT and CDR2 FYEKMQ (reference sequence). CDR3 length: 14 residues. CDR3 DNA sequence: TGTGCCAGCAGCTTAGGTCGCGACAGCTATGGCTACACCTTC. Protein: CASSLGRDSYGYTF.

The chain uses TRBV28 and TRBJ1-3, with no clear D. The CDR3 runs 10 residues. Trimming left V 6 bases short and J 6 bases short, with 3 bases between. Germline assignment: CDR1 MDHEN and CDR2 SYDVKM. The CDR3 DNA follows: TGTGCCAGCAGCCAAAACACCATATATTTT. It encodes CASSQNTIYF.

The chain carries TRBV4-1 and TRBJ1-1, with 9 bases aligning to TRBD1. Germline CDR1 and CDR2: MGHRA and YSYEKL. This CDR3 is 15 amino acids long. J was trimmed by 3 bases and V by 6 bases; bases with no gene match: 8. The CDR3 bases are TGCGCCAGCAGTAGGGGACAGGGTTTTGACACTGAAGCTTTCTTT. It specifies CASSRGQGFDTEAFF.

This clone was recorded a few times. The chain carries TRBV30 and TRBJ1-2; D might be TRBD1 (5 bases). CDR3 length: 13 amino acids. V was trimmed by 5 bases and J by 3 bases, leaving 13 bases between them. Per germline, CDR1 GTSNPN and CDR2 SVGIG (reference sequence). In DNA, the CDR3 is TGTGCCTGGGGCAGGGCCCGTGACTATGGCTACACCTTC. This translates into CAWGRARDYGYTF.

V is TRBV7-9 and J is TRBJ1-4; 7 bases are a match to TRBD1. CDR3 size: 15 residues. The germline V gene encodes CDR1 SEHNR and CDR2 FQNEAQ (reference sequence). V lost 5 bases, J lost 4 bases, and 7 bases stayed unmatched. CDR3 residues: CASSREGTVNEKLFF. The DNA of the CDR3 is TGTGCCAGCAGCCGAGAGGGGACAGTTAATGAAAAACTGTTTTTT.

This chain links TRBV29-1 with TRBJ2-5, with TRBD2 identical over 7 bases. The junction had 12 bases not matched to a gene; V was cut back by 7 bases and J by 4 bases. This CDR3 is built from 14 residues. Germline V gene lookup returns CDR1 SQVTM and CDR2 ANQGSEA. Here the CDR3 reads CSAGGGVSSETQYF. For the CDR3, the DNA is TGCAGCGCTGGTGGGGGGGTATCGTCAGAGACCCAGTACTTC.

This clone was recorded a few times. V and J are TRBV2 and TRBJ1-1; TRBD1 aligns across 8 bases. Unmatched junction bases numbered 6, after V lost 1 base and J lost 8 bases. Germline CDR1 and CDR2: SNHLY and FYNNEI. The CDR3 has 14 amino acids. The CDR3 bases are TGTGCCAGCAGTGAAGTAGCTACAGGGGGGGAAGCTTTCTTT. Its translation is CASSEVATGGEAFF.

J is TRBJ2-1 and V is TRBV30, with 7 bases matching TRBD1. This CDR3 has 12 residues. Germline lookup yields CDR1 GTSNPN and CDR2 SVGIG (reference sequence). With 2 bases clipped from V and 10 bases from J, the junction kept 5 bases outside the gene matches. The CDR3 here is CAWSLGGREQFF. The DNA of the CDR3 is TGTGCCTGGAGTCTAGGGGGCCGGGAGCAGTTCTTC.

CDR3 amino acids: CASSPGLAVHNEQFF. The CDR3 DNA reads as TGTGCCAGCAGCCCGGGACTAGCAGTCCACAATGAGCAGTTCTTC. This sequence joins TRBV13 and TRBJ2-1; 9 positions match TRBD2. Trimming at V came to 5 bases and at J to 5 bases, leaving 7 bases not matched to a gene. This CDR3 is 15 amino acids long. Germline values: CDR1 PRHDT, CDR2 FYEKMQ (reference sequence).

This clone appeared a few times. The chain couples TRBV12-2 to TRBJ2-7; the table assigns TRBD1, which was not confirmed against the DNA. TRBV12-2 corresponds to a pseudogene. This CDR3 region has 20 residues. CDR3 sequence reads: CASRLRETKRQGPSSYEQYF. The CDR3 DNA follows: TGTGCAAGTCGCCTCCGCGAAACAAAGCGACAGGGACCCAGCTCCTACGAGCAGTACTTC.

The chain recombines TRBV19 with TRBJ1-4; 11 bases align to TRBD1. This CDR3 has 17 residues. Germline loops: CDR1 LNHDA, CDR2 SQIVND (reference sequence). With 6 bases clipped from V and 2 bases from J, the junction kept 8 bases outside the gene matches. CDR3 nucleotide sequence: TGTGCCAGTAGAAGCAGGACAGGGGGCCTTACTAATGAAAAACTGTTTTTT. Residues: CASRSRTGGLTNEKLFF.

The chain carries TRBV30 and TRBJ1-3, with D possibly TRBD1 on 6 matching bases. With 0 bases removed from V and 4 bases from J, the gap between germline ends came to 10 bases. There are 14 residues in the CDR3. The V gene's germline CDR1 is GTSNPN and CDR2 SVGIG (reference sequence). The CDR3 here is CAWSVSGVGNTIYF. As DNA, the CDR3 is TGTGCCTGGAGTGTGTCAGGGGTAGGAAACACCATATATTTT.

The rearrangement links TRBV27 to TRBJ2-3, with 8 bases aligning to TRBD2. Germline CDR1 MNHEY, CDR2 SMNVEV (reference sequence). This CDR3 is 14 amino acids long. V lost 5 bases and J lost 7; bases outside the gene matches: 8. The CDR3 coding sequence is TGTGCCAGCAGTACTTCCGGGACTAGGCATACGCAGTATTTT. Translation: CASSTSGTRHTQYF.

J is TRBJ2-3 and V is TRBV19; TRBD1 aligns across 7 bases. The V segment lost 5 bases and the J segment 1 base; nucleotides outside the gene matches: 3. This CDR3 spans 14 amino acids. Germline V gives CDR1 LNHDA, CDR2 SQIVND (reference sequence). The CDR3 reads CASSVDRGTDTQYF. CDR3 bases: TGTGCCAGTAGTGTCGACAGGGGCACAGATACGCAGTATTTT.

CDR3 DNA sequence: TGTGCCAGCAGCTGGGGGGACTGGCCACTTAGTTACAATGAGCAGTTCTTC. It translates to CASSWGDWPLSYNEQFF. The V and J genes are TRBV5-6 and TRBJ2-1, with a possible D match to TRBD2 (6 bases). This CDR3 is 17 amino acids long. Between the trimmed V and J ends, which lost 3 bases and 4 bases, there was a span of 20 bases. CDR1 SGHDT and CDR2 YYEEEE come from the germline V gene.

The chain carries TRBV29-1 and TRBJ2-3; 7 bases align to TRBD1. CDR1 SQVTM and CDR2 ANQGSEA come from the germline V gene. This CDR3 contains 13 residues. With 7 bases clipped from V and 2 bases from J, the junction kept 6 bases outside the gene matches. The CDR3 DNA sequence: TGCAGCGCCGGGACAGCTATCACAGATACGCAGTATTTT. It encodes CSAGTAITDTQYF.

J is TRBJ2-1 and V is TRBV29-1, with D maybe TRBD1 (6 bases). CDR3 length equals 12 residues. Germline V gene lookup returns CDR1 SQVTM and CDR2 ANQGSEA. The V end was cut by 7 bases, the J end by 5 bases, with 12 bases between. The CDR3: CSGGQFDNEQFF. For the CDR3, the DNA is TGCAGCGGCGGACAGTTTGACAATGAGCAGTTCTTC.

The chain carries TRBV18 and TRBJ1-2; 7 positions match TRBD1. Germline values: CDR1 KGHSH, CDR2 LQKENI. The CDR3 loop spans 13 amino acids. The V gene end was trimmed by 6 bases and the J gene end by 3 bases; junction bases not matched to a gene: 4. CDR3 bases: TGTGCCAGCTCCCCCGGGACAGACTATGGCTACACCTTC. Translating it yields CASSPGTDYGYTF. The entire variable domain, with the rest obtained from reference TRBV18 and TRBJ1-2, is as follows: NAGVMQNPRHLVRRRGQEARLRCSPMKGHSHVYWYRQLPEEGLKFMVYLQKENIIDESGMPKERFSAEFPKEGPSILRIQQVVRGDSAAYFCASSPGTDYGYTFGSGTRLTVV.

This sequence joins TRBV25-1 and TRBJ2-5; D is possibly TRBD1 (6 bases). Germline V gene data show CDR1 as MGHDK and CDR2 as SYGVNS. V gave up 6 bases and J gave up 5 bases, with 13 bases separating them. This CDR3 spans 13 amino acids. The CDR3 region is CASRRGTFETQYF. The CDR3 coding sequence is TGTGCCAGCAGGAGGGGGACCTTTGAGACCCAGTACTTC.

CDR3 bases: TGTGCCAGCAGCCCGGGACTAGCGGCCACAGATACGCAGTATTTT. Protein sequence: CASSPGLAATDTQYF. V gene TRBV11-3 combines with J gene TRBJ2-3, with 11 bases fitting TRBD2. The CDR3 loop spans 15 amino acids. V was clipped by 5 bases and J by 2 bases; unmatched bases: 3. Germline CDR1 SGHNT, CDR2 YENEEA. Combining the CDR3 with reference TRBV11-3 and TRBJ2-3 gives the whole variable domain EAGVVQSPRYKIIEKKQPVAFWCNPISGHNTLYWYLQNLGQGPELLIRYENEEAVDDSQLPKDRFSAERLKGVDSTLKIQPAELGDSAVYLCASSPGLAATDTQYFGPGTRLTVL.

This chain joins TRBV29-1 and TRBJ2-7, with D maybe TRBD2 (5 bases). CDR3 length: 12 residues. Trimming took off 3 bases at V and 5 bases at J, with 11 bases between the two ends. Germline V gives CDR1 SQVTM, CDR2 ANQGSEA. CDR3 in amino acids: CSVERAGDEQYF. DNA for the CDR3: TGCAGCGTTGAGAGGGCCGGGGACGAGCAGTACTTC.

The CDR3 region has the DNA TGCGCCAGCAGCTTGGGGGGCCGGTATGAGCAGTACTTC. Its protein product is CASSLGGRYEQYF. The J gene is TRBJ2-7, the V gene TRBV5-1; a weak D match, TRBD1 (5 bases). The germline CDR1 and CDR2 sequences are SGHRS and YFSETQ. The CDR3 totals 13 residues. V was pared by 0 bases and J by 7 bases, with 11 bases between.

The chain combines TRBV5-6 with TRBJ2-3; weak D call: TRBD2 (5 bases). V was pared by 1 base and J by 4 bases, with 13 bases between. CDR1 and CDR2 from the germline V gene are SGHDT and YYEEEE. The CDR3 totals 15 residues. The CDR3 DNA sequence: TGTGCCAGCAGCTTGAGTGCGTCCGGGGCAGATACGCAGTATTTT. This gives the protein CASSLSASGADTQYF.